This T cell receptor beta chain was obtained from a study of CD8 T cells in Susac syndrome. V was shortened by 0 bases and J by 7 bases, with 10 bases between the two germline ends. Germline V gives CDR1 MNHEY, CDR2 SVGEGT. The CDR3 is 13 amino acids. Roughly 0.45 to 1 ug RNA was reverse transcribed with random hexamers. TCRdb passed the immunoSEQ multiplex PCR reads through MiXCR, listing each CDR3 protein once. This sample has roughly 67,000 distinct CDR3 sequences, with just under 95% found just once. The sequence was obtained from a human donor with multiple sclerosis. Sequencing was carried out using CD8+ T cells from PBMCs. The J gene is TRBJ2-7, the V gene TRBV6-2 or TRBV6-3; D unresolved. CDR3 amino acids: CASSYSIAMEQYF. In nucleotides, the CDR3 is TGTGCCAGCAGTTACTCGATCGCGATGGAGCAGTACTTC.